This TCR beta chain appears in the sequencing data of a study of T-cell memory formation after mild COVID-19. Germline lookup yields CDR1 LNHDA and CDR2 SQIVND (reference sequence). The CDR3 is 14 residues long. Trimming took 3 bases from V and 7 from J, leaving 13 bases between them. TCRdb re-called the 5' RACE reads with MiXCR, one entry per CDR3 protein. The table lists 300,000 to 400,000 distinct CDR3 sequences, around 28% of them singletons. The receptor's source is an adult woman who had mild COVID-19 (a few samples of this study predate the infection). Cell type and time point are not known. This chain links TRBV19 with TRBJ1-5; possibly TRBD1 for D (5 bases). Sequenced input: PBMCs or a T cell subset sorted from them (not recorded which). The CDR3 spells CASSILGVGQPQHF. CDR3 nucleotide sequence: TGTGCCAGTAGTATTCTGGGGGTTGGACAGCCCCAGCATTTT.